This T cell receptor beta chain was captured in a study of T cell responses to AZD1222 COVID-19 vaccine. General study results and limits: Seropositive at baseline were only 5 or 6 AZD1222 recipients.

The CDR3 is 16 residues long. V lost 1 base and J lost 4; bases outside the gene matches: 6. CDR1 and CDR2 (germline): SGHRS, YFSETQ. Here immunoSEQ multiplex PCR was the method, and the copy in TCRdb shows in-frame clones only, minus some. The sample contains fewer than 200,000 clones, just over 85% of which appear only once. Points on this clone: Its specificity is not known.

The specimen comprised peripheral blood, sampled 28 days after the second AZD1222 dose. The chain carries TRBV5-1 and TRBJ1-3; 9 bases agree with TRBD1. The sequence was obtained from an adult who received the AZD1222 COVID-19 vaccine. The CDR3 nucleotides are TGCGCCAGCAGCTTGTCCGCGGGACAGGGCGGAAACACCATATATTTT. Encoded protein: CASSLSAGQGGNTIYF.